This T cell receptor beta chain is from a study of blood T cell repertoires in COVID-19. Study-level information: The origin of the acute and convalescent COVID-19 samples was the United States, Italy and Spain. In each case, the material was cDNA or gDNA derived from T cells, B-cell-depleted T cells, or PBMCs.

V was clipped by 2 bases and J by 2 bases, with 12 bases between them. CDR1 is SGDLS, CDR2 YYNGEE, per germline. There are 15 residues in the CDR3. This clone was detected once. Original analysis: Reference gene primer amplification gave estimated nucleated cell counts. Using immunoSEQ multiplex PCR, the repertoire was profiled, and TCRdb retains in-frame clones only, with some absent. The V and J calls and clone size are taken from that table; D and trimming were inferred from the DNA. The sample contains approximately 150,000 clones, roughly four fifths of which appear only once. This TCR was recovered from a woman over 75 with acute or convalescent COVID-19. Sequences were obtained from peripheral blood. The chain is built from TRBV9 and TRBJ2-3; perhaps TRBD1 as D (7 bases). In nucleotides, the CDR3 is TGTGCCAGCAGCGTCGGAGGGGGCCCCACAGATACGCAGTATTTT. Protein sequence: CASSVGGGPTDTQYF.